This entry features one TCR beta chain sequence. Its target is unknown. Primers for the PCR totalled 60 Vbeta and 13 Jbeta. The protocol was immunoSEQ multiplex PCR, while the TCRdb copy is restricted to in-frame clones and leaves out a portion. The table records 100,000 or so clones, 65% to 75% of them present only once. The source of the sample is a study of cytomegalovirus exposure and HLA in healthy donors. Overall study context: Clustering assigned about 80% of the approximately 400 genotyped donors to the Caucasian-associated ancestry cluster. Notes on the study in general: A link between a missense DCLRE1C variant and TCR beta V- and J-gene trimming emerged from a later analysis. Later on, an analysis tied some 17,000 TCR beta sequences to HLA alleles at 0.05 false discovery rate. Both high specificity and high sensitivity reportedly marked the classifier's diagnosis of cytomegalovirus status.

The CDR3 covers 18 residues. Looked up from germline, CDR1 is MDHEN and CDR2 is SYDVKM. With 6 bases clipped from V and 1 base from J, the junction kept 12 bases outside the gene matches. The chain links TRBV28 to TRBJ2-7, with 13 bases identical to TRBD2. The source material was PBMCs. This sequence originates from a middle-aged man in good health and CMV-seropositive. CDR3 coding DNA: TGTGCCAGCAGCCTCTACCCCCGACTAGCGGGAGGATCCTACGAGCAGTACTTC. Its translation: CASSLYPRLAGGSYEQYF.